One sample yielded the 9 T cell receptor beta chains listed below, sequenced in a study of patients and donors after allogeneic stem cell transplantation. TCRdb passed the RT-PCR reads through MiXCR, listing each CDR3 protein once. The sample has under 200,000 distinct CDR3 sequences, 30% seen once. Sequencing input: blood, either unsorted or a sorted T cell fraction (not recorded which). The receptors were sampled from a human donor who was either an allogeneic HSCT recipient or a stem cell or donor lymphocyte infusion donor (not recorded which). It is not recorded whose cells these are; they may come from a transplant donor.

This clonotype occurred many times. The V gene is TRBV6-6, the J gene TRBJ1-4, with 7 bases lining up with TRBD1. CDR1 MNHNY and CDR2 SVGAGI come from the germline V gene (reference sequence). This CDR3 contains 15 residues. Germline trimming cut 4 bases from V and 10 bases from J; bases unmatched to any gene: 12. The CDR3 region is CASSSPRGSYGKLFF. CDR3 in DNA: TGTGCCAGCAGTTCCCCCAGGGGGTCTTACGGAAAACTGTTTTTT.

This clonotype was counted a few times. The chain employs TRBV6-5 and TRBJ1-2; D not certain. V was shortened by 0 bases and J by 4 bases, with 9 bases between the two germline ends. The germline gives CDR1 MNHEY, CDR2 SVGAGI. The CDR3 has 14 amino acids. CDR3 in amino acids: CASSYSPGFYGYTF. CDR3 in DNA: TGTGCCAGCAGTTACTCCCCGGGATTCTATGGCTACACCTTC.

This clonotype was counted between two and nine times. V gene TRBV5-1 combines with J gene TRBJ2-1, with unresolved D. Deletions cut 0 bases from V and 3 bases from J, with 7 bases between. Germline loops: CDR1 SGHRS, CDR2 YFSETQ. The CDR3 sequence is 14 residues long. CDR3 amino acids: CASSLEGSYNEQFF. The CDR3 DNA reads as TGCGCCAGCAGCTTGGAGGGCAGCTACAATGAGCAGTTCTTC.

V gene TRBV6-5 combines with J gene TRBJ1-1, with TRBD1 identical over 9 bases. The germline CDR1 and CDR2 sequences are MNHEY and SVGAGI. V shed 5 bases and J 0 bases; nucleotides not matched to a gene: 4. The CDR3 consists of 15 residues. The DNA for the CDR3 is TGTGCCAGCAGTCCGACAGGGGGGATGAACACTGAAGCTTTCTTT. This translates into CASSPTGGMNTEAFF.

This clonotype has more than one count but fewer than ten. The CDR3 nucleotides read TGTGCCAGCAGTGAGACGGAACAGCCCCAGCATTTT. The encoded protein is CASSETEQPQHF. V is TRBV2 and J is TRBJ1-5, with no clear D. Germline-derived CDR1 and CDR2 are SNHLY and FYNNEI. This CDR3 has 12 amino acids. Trimming pared 3 bases from V and 7 bases from J, leaving 7 bases between.

The chain uses TRBV4-2 and TRBJ1-1, with TRBD1 identical over 10 bases. Per germline, CDR1 LGHNA and CDR2 YNFKEQ. The V and J ends lost 1 base and 4 bases, in that order; junction bases with no gene match: 6. There are 16 residues in the CDR3. CDR3 loop: CASSQVGTGAVTEAFF. The CDR3 nucleotides read TGTGCCAGCAGCCAAGTAGGGACAGGGGCGGTCACTGAAGCTTTCTTT.

The rearrangement joins TRBV12-3 or TRBV12-4 to TRBJ2-5, with TRBD2 as a possible D gene (6 bases). This CDR3 has 13 amino acids. Trimming took off 7 bases at V and 3 bases at J, with 12 bases between the two ends. CDR3 nucleotide sequence: TGTGCCAGCAAGGCTAGCGCGAAAGAGACCCAGTACTTC. Protein product: CASKASAKETQYF.

The chain is built from TRBV24-1 and TRBJ2-7, with D unresolved. There are 15 residues in the CDR3. Per the germline V gene, CDR1 is KGHDR and CDR2 is SFDVKD. Trimming removed 7 bases at V and 4 bases at J, with 19 bases between. The DNA for the CDR3 is TGTGCCACCAGCAACCCCTCAAGGGAAGGGTACGAGCAGTACTTC. Translating gives CATSNPSREGYEQYF.

The chain uses TRBV12-3 or TRBV12-4 and TRBJ2-2, with D unclear. The V gene lost 0 bases and the J gene lost 8 bases, with 7 bases spanning the gap. This CDR3 region has 13 residues. CDR3 loop: CASSLAQVGELFF. CDR3 coding DNA: TGTGCCAGCAGTTTAGCGCAGGTGGGGGAGCTGTTTTTT.